Each of the 16 T cell receptor beta chains below was sequenced from the same sample in a study of cytomegalovirus exposure and HLA in healthy donors. Use of 60 Vbeta and 13 Jbeta primers characterized the PCR. Data came from immunoSEQ multiplex PCR; TCRdb stores just in-frame clones and leaves some out. This sample lists tens of thousands of clones; its ten largest clones have less than 0.6%. The sequenced sample consisted of PBMCs. These receptor sequences come from a man between 45 and 60 years old in good health and CMV-seronegative.

V and J are TRBV9 and TRBJ2-1; D is undetermined. CDR1 SGDLS and CDR2 YYNGEE come from the germline V gene. Trimming stripped 0 bases from V and 4 bases from J, with 8 bases between. The CDR3 extends over 14 amino acids. CDR3 in amino acids: CASSVGHLYNEQFF. Here the CDR3 DNA reads TGTGCCAGCAGCGTAGGGCACCTGTACAATGAGCAGTTCTTC.

The rearrangement joins TRBV6-5 to TRBJ1-5; D gene ambiguous. V lost 4 bases and J 2 bases, leaving 12 bases between the germline ends. CDR3 length equals 15 residues. The germline V gene has CDR1 MNHEY and CDR2 SVGAGI. CDR3 sequence (DNA): TGTGCCAGCAGTTCTCATGGGGAGGGCAATCAGCCCCAGCATTTT. The encoded protein is CASSSHGEGNQPQHF.

The rearrangement joins TRBV7-2 to TRBJ1-1, with 7 bases aligning to TRBD1. The V gene end was trimmed by 1 base and the J gene end by 5 bases; junction bases not matched to a gene: 7. The CDR3 loop spans 15 amino acids. Per the germline V gene, CDR1 is SGHTA and CDR2 is FQGNSA. The CDR3 region has the DNA TGTGCCAGCAGCTTAGTAGTCAGGGGGTATACTGAAGCTTTCTTT. Its protein product is CASSLVVRGYTEAFF.

The V and J genes are TRBV4-2 and TRBJ2-3, with unresolved D. The ends were cut back, 1 base at V and 4 bases at J, with 12 bases in the middle. Germline V gives CDR1 LGHNA, CDR2 YNFKEQ. The CDR3 length is 15 residues. The CDR3: CASSQGSLPADTQYF. CDR3 DNA sequence: TGTGCCAGCAGCCAAGGATCCCTCCCGGCAGATACGCAGTATTTT.

This chain joins TRBV27 and TRBJ1-4; 7 nucleotides align to TRBD1. Germline CDR1 and CDR2: MNHEY and SMNVEV (reference sequence). This CDR3 comprises 14 residues. Unmatched junction bases numbered 6, after V lost 3 bases and J lost 8 bases. CDR3 residues: CASSLTGPREKLFF. CDR3 sequence (DNA): TGTGCCAGCAGTTTGACAGGGCCCCGGGAAAAACTGTTTTTT.

In the case of this clone: It is unclear where the CDR3 begins or ends on the DNA, so no DNA is shown, and the CDR3 is as TCRdb lists it. The gene calls are TRBV18 and TRBJ1-2; the DNA was not compared with TRBD1, the D call given in the table. The CDR3 has 18 amino acids, counting both end residues. Looked up from germline, CDR1 is KGHSH and CDR2 is LQKENI. The CDR3 protein is CASSRAGTGGYTFGSVYF.

CDR3 sequence: CASSFQGARETQYF. The CDR3 region has the DNA TGCGCCAGCAGCTTTCAGGGGGCAAGGGAGACCCAGTACTTC. The V gene is TRBV5-1, the J gene TRBJ2-5, with 8 nucleotides matching TRBD1. The CDR3 is made up of 14 amino acids. The ends lost 2 bases at V and 5 bases at J; junction bases unmatched: 5. CDR1 is SGHRS and CDR2 is YFSETQ in the germline V gene.

The chain uses TRBV6-4 and TRBJ1-2, with 7 bases fitting TRBD1. This CDR3 has 14 amino acids. Losses at the gene ends were 6 bases for V and 7 bases for J; bases not matched to a gene: 11. The germline CDR1 and CDR2 sequences are MRHNA and SNTAGT. CDR3: CASREMTGSGGYTF. The DNA for the CDR3 is TGTGCCAGCAGGGAGATGACAGGGTCGGGTGGCTACACCTTC.

This rearrangement joins TRBV28 to TRBJ1-1; D is possibly TRBD1 (6 bases). Germline CDR1 MDHEN, CDR2 SYDVKM. The CDR3 runs to 14 residues. V lost 7 bases and J 2 bases, leaving 14 bases between the germline ends. CDR3: CASTPVGHNTEAFF. For the CDR3, the DNA is TGTGCCAGCACTCCTGTGGGACATAACACTGAAGCTTTCTTT.

The rearrangement uses TRBV6-5 and TRBJ1-2; maybe TRBD1 (6 bases). There are 14 residues in the CDR3. V was cut by 2 bases and J by 7 bases, with 14 bases left in between. CDR1 MNHEY and CDR2 SVGAGI come from the germline V gene. This chain's CDR3 is CASSYDRTAGGYTF. Here the CDR3 DNA reads TGTGCCAGCAGTTACGACAGGACAGCTGGTGGCTACACCTTC.

The V gene is TRBV25-1, the J gene TRBJ1-4; no firm D call. CDR1 is MGHDK and CDR2 is SYGVNS in the germline V gene. Trimming took off 8 bases at V and 8 bases at J, with 21 bases between the two ends. This CDR3 region has 15 residues. CDR3 loop: CASRSPGRRGEKLFF. Written as DNA, the CDR3 is TGTGCCAGCCGGAGTCCGGGTCGGCGAGGAGAAAAACTGTTTTTT. The full variable domain, completed using reference TRBV25-1 and TRBJ1-4, is EADIYQTPRYLVIGTGKKITLECSQTMGHDKMYWYQQDPGMELHLIHYSYGVNSTEKGDLSSESTVSRIRTEHFPLTLESARPSHTSQYLCASRSPGRRGEKLFFGSGTQLSVL.

The V call is TRBV5-1, the J call TRBJ2-2, with D unclear. This CDR3 contains 14 residues. Germline-derived CDR1 and CDR2 are SGHRS and YFSETQ. With 0 bases removed from V and 3 bases from J, the gap between germline ends came to 6 bases. For the CDR3, the DNA is TGCGCCAGCAGCTTGGACTTATACACCGGGGAGCTGTTTTTT. It is translated as CASSLDLYTGELFF.

The chain couples TRBV11-1 to TRBJ2-7; D not resolved. The germline gives CDR1 SGHAT, CDR2 FQDESV (reference sequence). The V end was cut by 0 bases, the J end by 2 bases, with 11 bases between. The CDR3 extends over 15 amino acids. CDR3 amino acids: CASSLAVPYTYEQYF. The CDR3 DNA is TGTGCCAGCAGCTTAGCGGTGCCTTACACCTACGAGCAGTACTTC.

This sequence joins TRBV9 and TRBJ2-3; 9 bases are a match to TRBD2. Germline V gene data show CDR1 as SGDLS and CDR2 as YYNGEE. The CDR3 sequence is 18 residues long. The V segment lost 0 bases and the J segment 1 base; nucleotides outside the gene matches: 9. CDR3 DNA: TGTGCCAGCAGCGTAGGTTTGGCTAGCGGGGTGGGCACAGATACGCAGTATTTT. This codes for CASSVGLASGVGTDTQYF.

The chain joins TRBV2 to TRBJ2-5; TRBD2 matches at 7 bases. This CDR3 has 12 amino acids. Per germline, CDR1 SNHLY and CDR2 FYNNEI. Unmatched junction bases numbered 4, after V lost 10 bases and J lost 2 bases. CDR3 residues: CATSRGQETQYF. The DNA of the CDR3 is TGTGCCACCTCGCGGGGGCAAGAGACCCAGTACTTC.

The chain combines TRBV6-6 with TRBJ2-7; tentatively, D is TRBD2 (5 bases). Germline CDR1 and CDR2: MNHNY and SVGAGI (reference sequence). V was clipped by 2 bases and J by 2 bases, with 10 bases between them. This CDR3 contains 14 residues. This CDR3 is CASSYPSGTYEQYF. The DNA of the CDR3 is TGTGCCAGCAGTTACCCCTCCGGGACCTACGAGCAGTACTTC.